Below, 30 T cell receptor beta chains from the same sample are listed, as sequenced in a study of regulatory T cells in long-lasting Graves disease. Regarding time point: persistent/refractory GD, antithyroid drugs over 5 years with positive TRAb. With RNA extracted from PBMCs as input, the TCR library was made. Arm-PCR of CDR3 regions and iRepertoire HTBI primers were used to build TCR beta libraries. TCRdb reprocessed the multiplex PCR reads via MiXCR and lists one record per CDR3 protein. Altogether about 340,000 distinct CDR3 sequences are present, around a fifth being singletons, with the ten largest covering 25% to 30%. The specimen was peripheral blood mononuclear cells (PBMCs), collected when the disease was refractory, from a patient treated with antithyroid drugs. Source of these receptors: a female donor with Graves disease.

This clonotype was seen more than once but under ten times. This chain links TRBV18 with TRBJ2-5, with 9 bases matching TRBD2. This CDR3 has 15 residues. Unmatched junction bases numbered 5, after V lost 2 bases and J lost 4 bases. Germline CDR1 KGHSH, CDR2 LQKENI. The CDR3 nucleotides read TGTGCCAGCTCACCAGAGCGGGGGGTTCGAGAGACCCAGTACTTC. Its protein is CASSPERGVRETQYF.

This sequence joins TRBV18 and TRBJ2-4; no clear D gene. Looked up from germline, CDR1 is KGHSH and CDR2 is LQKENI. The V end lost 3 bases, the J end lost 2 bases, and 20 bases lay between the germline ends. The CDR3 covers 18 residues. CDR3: CASSPAEFLFKSKNIQYF. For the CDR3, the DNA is TGTGCCAGCTCACCCGCCGAGTTCTTGTTCAAATCCAAAAACATTCAGTACTTC.

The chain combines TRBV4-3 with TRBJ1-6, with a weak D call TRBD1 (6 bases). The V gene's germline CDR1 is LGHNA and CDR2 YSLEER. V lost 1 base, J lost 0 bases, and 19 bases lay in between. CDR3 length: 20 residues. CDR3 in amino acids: CASSQALGQPSGSYNSPLHF. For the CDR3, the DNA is TGCGCCAGCAGCCAAGCCTTAGGACAGCCTAGTGGCTCCTATAATTCACCCCTCCACTTT.

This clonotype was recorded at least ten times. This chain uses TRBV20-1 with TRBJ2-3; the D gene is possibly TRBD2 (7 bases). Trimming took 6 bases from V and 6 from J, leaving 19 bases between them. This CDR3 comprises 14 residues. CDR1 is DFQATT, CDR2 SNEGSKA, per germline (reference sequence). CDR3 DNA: TGCAGTGCCAGAAGGGGGGGGAATACCGATACGCAGTATTTT. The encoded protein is CSARRGGNTDTQYF.

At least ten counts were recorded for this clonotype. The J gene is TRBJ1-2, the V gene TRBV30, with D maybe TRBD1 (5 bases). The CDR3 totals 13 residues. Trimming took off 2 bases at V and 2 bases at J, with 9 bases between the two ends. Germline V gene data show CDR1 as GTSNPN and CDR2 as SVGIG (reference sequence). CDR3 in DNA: TGTGCCTGGAGTACCCGGGGGAACTATGGCTACACCTTC. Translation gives CAWSTRGNYGYTF.

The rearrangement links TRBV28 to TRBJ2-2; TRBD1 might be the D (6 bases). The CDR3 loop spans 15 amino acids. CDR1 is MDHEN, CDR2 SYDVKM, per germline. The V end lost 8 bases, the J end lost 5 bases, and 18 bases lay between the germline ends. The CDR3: CASGYRARNTGELFF. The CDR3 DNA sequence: TGTGCCAGCGGCTACAGGGCCCGGAATACCGGGGAGCTGTTTTTT.

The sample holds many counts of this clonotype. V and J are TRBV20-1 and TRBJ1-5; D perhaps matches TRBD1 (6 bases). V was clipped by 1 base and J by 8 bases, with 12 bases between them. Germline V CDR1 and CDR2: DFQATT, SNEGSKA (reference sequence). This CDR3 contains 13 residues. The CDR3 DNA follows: TGCAGTGCTAGAGGCACAGGGTTGGAGCCCCAGCATTTT. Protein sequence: CSARGTGLEPQHF.

As DNA, the CDR3 is TGCGCCAGCAGCCGTGACATAGGGTCTTACGAGCAGTACTTC. Translation: CASSRDIGSYEQYF. V gene TRBV5-1 combines with J gene TRBJ2-7; D remains ambiguous. From germline, CDR1 is SGHRS and CDR2 YFSETQ. The V gene lost 4 bases and the J gene lost 4 bases, with 15 bases spanning the gap. The CDR3 has 14 residues. The full variable domain, with the rest looked up from reference TRBV5-1 and TRBJ2-7, is KAGVTQTPRYLIKTRGQQVTLSCSPISGHRSVSWYQQTPGQGLQFLFEYFSETQRNKGNFPGRFSGRQFSNSRSEMNVSTLELGDSALYLCASSRDIGSYEQYFGPGTRLTVT.

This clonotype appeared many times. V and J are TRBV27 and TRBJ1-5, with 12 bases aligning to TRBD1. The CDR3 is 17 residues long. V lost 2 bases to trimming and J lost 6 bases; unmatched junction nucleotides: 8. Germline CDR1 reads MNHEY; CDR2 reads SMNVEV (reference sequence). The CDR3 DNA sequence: TGTGCCAGCAGTTTAAAACCGGGACAGGGGGCTTTTCAGCCCCAGCATTTT. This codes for CASSLKPGQGAFQPQHF.

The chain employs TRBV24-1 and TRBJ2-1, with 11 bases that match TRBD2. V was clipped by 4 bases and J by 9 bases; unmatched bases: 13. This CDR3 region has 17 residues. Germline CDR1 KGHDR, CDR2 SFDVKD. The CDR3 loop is CATSDATWASGRPEQFF. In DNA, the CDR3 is TGTGCCACCAGTGACGCCACGTGGGCTAGCGGGAGGCCTGAGCAGTTCTTC.

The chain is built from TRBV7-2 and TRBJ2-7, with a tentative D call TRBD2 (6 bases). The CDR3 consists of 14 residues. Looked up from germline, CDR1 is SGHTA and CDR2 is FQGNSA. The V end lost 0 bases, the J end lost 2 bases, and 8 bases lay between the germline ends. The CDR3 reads CASSLAEGPYEQYF. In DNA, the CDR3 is TGTGCCAGCAGCTTAGCGGAGGGACCCTACGAGCAGTACTTC.

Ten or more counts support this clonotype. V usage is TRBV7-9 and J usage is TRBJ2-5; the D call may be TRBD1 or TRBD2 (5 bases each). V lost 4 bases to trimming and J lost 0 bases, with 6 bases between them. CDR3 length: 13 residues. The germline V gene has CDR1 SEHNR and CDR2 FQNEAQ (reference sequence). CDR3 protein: CASSSGHQETQYF. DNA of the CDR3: TGTGCCAGCAGCTCGGGACACCAAGAGACCCAGTACTTC.

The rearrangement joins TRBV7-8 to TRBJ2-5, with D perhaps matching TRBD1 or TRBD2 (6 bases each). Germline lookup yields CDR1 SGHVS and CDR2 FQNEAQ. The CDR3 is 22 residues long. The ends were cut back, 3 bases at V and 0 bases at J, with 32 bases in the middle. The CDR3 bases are TGTGCCAGCAGCTTTGGAGGGGGTATAAGATGGGGTACTCTTTGGTACCAAGAGACCCAGTACTTC. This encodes CASSFGGGIRWGTLWYQETQYF.

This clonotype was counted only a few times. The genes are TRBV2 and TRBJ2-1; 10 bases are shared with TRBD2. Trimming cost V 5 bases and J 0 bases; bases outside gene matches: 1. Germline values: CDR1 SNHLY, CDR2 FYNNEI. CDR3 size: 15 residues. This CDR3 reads CASSRTSGSYNEQFF. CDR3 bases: TGTGCCAGCAGTCGGACTAGCGGCTCCTACAATGAGCAGTTCTTC.

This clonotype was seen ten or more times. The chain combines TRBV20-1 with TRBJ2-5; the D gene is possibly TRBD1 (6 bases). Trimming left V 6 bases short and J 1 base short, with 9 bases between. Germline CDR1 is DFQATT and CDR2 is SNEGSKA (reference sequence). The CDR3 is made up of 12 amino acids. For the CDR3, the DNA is TGCAGTGCCAAGACAGGCCAAGAGACCCAGTACTTC. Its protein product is CSAKTGQETQYF.

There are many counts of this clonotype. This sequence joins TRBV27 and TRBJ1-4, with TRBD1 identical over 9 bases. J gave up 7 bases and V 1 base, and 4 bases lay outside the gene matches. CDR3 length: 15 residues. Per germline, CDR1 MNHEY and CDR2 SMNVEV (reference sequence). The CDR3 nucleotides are TGTGCCAGCAGTTTATGGGGACAGGGTGCTGAAAAACTGTTTTTT. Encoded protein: CASSLWGQGAEKLFF.

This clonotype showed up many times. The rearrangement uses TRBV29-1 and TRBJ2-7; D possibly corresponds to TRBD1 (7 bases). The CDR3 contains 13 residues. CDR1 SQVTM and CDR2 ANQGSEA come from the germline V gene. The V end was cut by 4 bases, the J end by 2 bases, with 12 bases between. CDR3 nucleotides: TGCAGCGTTGGGAGGGGGCTGACCTACGAGCAGTACTTC. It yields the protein CSVGRGLTYEQYF.

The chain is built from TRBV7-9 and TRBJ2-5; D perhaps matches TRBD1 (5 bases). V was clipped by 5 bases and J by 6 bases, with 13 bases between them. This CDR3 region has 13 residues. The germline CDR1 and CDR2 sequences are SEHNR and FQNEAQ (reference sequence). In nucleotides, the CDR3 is TGTGCCAGCAGCCCGACCGTGGGGCAGACCCAGTACTTC. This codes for CASSPTVGQTQYF. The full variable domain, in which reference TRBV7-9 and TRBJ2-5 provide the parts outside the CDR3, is DTGVSQNPRHKITKRGQNVTFRCDPISEHNRLYWYRQTLGQGPEFLTYFQNEAQLEKSRLLSDRFSAERPKGSFSTLEIQRTEQGDSAMYLCASSPTVGQTQYFGPGTRLLVL.

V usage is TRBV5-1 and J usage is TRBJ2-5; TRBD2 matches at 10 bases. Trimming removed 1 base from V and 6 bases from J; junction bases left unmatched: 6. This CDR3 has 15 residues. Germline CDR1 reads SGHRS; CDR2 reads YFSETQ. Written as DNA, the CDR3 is TGCGCCAGCAGCTTGAGCGGGGGGGCCAAACAGACCCAGTACTTC. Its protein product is CASSLSGGAKQTQYF.

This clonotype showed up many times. The CDR3 reads CASSFSRGSQPQHF. The CDR3 DNA sequence: TGTGCCAGCAGCTTCTCCAGGGGATCTCAGCCCCAGCATTTT. J is TRBJ1-5 and V is TRBV3-1, with D tentatively TRBD1 (6 bases). The CDR3 has 14 residues. The V end lost 5 bases, the J end lost 6 bases, and 14 bases lay between the germline ends. CDR1 is LGHDT and CDR2 is YNNKEL in the germline V gene (reference sequence).

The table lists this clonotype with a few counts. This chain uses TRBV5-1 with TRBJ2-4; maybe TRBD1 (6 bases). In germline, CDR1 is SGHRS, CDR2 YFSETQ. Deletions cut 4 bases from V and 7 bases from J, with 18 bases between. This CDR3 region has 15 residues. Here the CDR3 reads CASSIRQARGNIQYF. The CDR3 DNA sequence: TGCGCCAGCAGCATCCGACAGGCGAGGGGGAACATTCAGTACTTC.

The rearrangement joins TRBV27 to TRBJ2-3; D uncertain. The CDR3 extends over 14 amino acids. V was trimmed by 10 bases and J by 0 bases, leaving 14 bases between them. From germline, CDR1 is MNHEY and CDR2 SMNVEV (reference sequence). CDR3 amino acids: CATALLGSTDTQYF. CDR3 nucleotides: TGTGCCACCGCACTTCTAGGAAGCACAGATACGCAGTATTTT.

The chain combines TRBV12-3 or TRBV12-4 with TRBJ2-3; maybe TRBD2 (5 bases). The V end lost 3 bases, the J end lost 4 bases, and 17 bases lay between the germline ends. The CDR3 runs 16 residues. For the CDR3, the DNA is TGTGCCAGCAGTTTTATCCCTAGCTATATTTCAGATACGCAGTATTTT. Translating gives CASSFIPSYISDTQYF.

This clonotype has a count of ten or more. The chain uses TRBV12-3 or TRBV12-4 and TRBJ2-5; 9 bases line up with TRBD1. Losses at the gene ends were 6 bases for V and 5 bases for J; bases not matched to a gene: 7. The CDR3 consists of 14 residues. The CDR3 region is CASSRTGAGETQYF. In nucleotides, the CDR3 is TGTGCCAGCAGCCGGACAGGGGCCGGGGAGACCCAGTACTTC.

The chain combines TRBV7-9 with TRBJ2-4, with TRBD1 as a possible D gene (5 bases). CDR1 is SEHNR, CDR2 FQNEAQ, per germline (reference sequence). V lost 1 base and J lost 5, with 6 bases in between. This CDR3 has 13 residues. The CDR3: CASSLGGENIQYF. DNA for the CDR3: TGTGCCAGCAGCTTAGGGGGCGAAAACATTCAGTACTTC.

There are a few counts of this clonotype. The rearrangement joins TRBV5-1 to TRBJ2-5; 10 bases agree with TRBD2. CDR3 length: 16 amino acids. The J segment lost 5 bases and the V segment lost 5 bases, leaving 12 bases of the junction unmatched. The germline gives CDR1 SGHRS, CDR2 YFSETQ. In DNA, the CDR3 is TGCGCCAGCAGGCCTAGCGGGAGTGAGACTGTGGAGACCCAGTACTTC. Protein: CASRPSGSETVETQYF.

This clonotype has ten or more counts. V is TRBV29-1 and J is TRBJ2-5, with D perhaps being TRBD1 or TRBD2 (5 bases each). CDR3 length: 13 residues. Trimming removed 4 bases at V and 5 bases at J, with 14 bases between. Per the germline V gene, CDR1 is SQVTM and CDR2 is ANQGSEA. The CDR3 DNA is TGCAGCGTTGCCGACTCCTGGGGGGAGACCCAGTACTTC. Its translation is CSVADSWGETQYF.

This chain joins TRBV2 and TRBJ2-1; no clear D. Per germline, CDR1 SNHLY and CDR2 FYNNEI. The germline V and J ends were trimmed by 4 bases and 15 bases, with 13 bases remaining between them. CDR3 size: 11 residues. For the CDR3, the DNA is TGTGCCAGCAGTGGAGGACGCCGGGCGTTCTTC. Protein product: CASSGGRRAFF.

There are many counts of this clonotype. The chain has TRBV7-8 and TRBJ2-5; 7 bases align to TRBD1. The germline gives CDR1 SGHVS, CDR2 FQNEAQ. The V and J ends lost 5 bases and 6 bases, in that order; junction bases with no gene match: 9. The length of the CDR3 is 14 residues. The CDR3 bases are TGTGCCAGCAGCCCCCCTACAGGGGCGAAGACCCAGTACTTC. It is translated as CASSPPTGAKTQYF.

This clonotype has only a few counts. The CDR3 spells CASRHSGTGNTGELFF. DNA for the CDR3: TGTGCCAGCAGGCACTCCGGGACAGGGAACACCGGGGAGCTGTTTTTT. The chain employs TRBV14 and TRBJ2-2; 8 bases are shared with TRBD1. V was pared by 6 bases and J by 1 base, with 7 bases of the junction left unmatched. Germline-derived CDR1 and CDR2 are SGHDN and FVKESK. The CDR3 totals 16 residues.